Each of the 20 T cell receptor beta chains below was sequenced from the same sample in a study of OX40 agonist ivuxolimab in advanced cancers. Here immunoSEQ multiplex PCR was the method, and the copy in TCRdb shows in-frame clones only, minus some. The table records about 70,000 clones, roughly nine tenths of them present only once. The sample in question was CD4+ or CD8+ T cells sorted from blood, obtained in a trial of the OX40 agonist ivuxolimab. The receptors were gathered from an adult with an advanced solid tumor such as melanoma, head and neck, liver or kidney cancer.

The chain recombines TRBV5-6 with TRBJ2-7; 10 nucleotides agree with TRBD1. There are 14 residues in the CDR3. Germline-derived CDR1 and CDR2 are SGHDT and YYEEEE. Trimming cost V 4 bases and J 4 bases; bases outside gene matches: 5. This CDR3 reads CASSRDRGRYEQYF. The CDR3 DNA follows: TGTGCCAGCAGCCGGGACAGGGGACGATACGAGCAGTACTTC.

The V and J genes are TRBV6-1 and TRBJ1-1; no clear D. Trimming stripped 6 bases from V and 6 bases from J, with 14 bases between. The CDR3 totals 13 residues. In germline, CDR1 is MNHNS, CDR2 SASEGT. CDR3 region: CASRSLPSPEAFF. The CDR3 nucleotides read TGTGCCAGCAGATCTCTCCCTAGTCCTGAAGCTTTCTTT.

V gene TRBV25-1 combines with J gene TRBJ1-1; D possibly corresponds to TRBD1 (6 bases). V was clipped by 4 bases and J by 1 base, with 13 bases between them. Germline CDR1 is MGHDK and CDR2 is SYGVNS. This CDR3 has 15 residues. The CDR3: CASSAQQGRNTEAFF. DNA for the CDR3: TGTGCCAGCAGTGCACAGCAGGGGAGGAACACTGAAGCTTTCTTT.

V is TRBV6-1 and J is TRBJ2-7; D gene unclear. The CDR3 covers 12 residues. Germline V lookup: CDR1 MNHNS, CDR2 SASEGT. The V end was cut by 4 bases, the J end by 5 bases, with 9 bases between. The CDR3: CASSATQDEQYF. In nucleotides, the CDR3 is TGTGCCAGCAGTGCGACTCAAGACGAGCAGTACTTC.

This sequence joins TRBV6-1 and TRBJ2-1, with D possibly TRBD2 on 6 matching bases. Germline-derived CDR1 and CDR2 are MNHNS and SASEGT. The CDR3 is 14 residues long. The ends were cut back, 9 bases at V and 8 bases at J, with 20 bases in the middle. CDR3 protein: CARACIRGLDEQFF. The CDR3 bases are TGTGCCAGGGCATGCATTCGGGGGTTGGATGAGCAGTTCTTC.

This clone has just one count. This rearrangement joins TRBV11-2 to TRBJ1-3; no firm D call. CDR3 length: 15 residues. The V end lost 3 bases, the J end lost 4 bases, and 13 bases lay between the germline ends. Looked up from germline, CDR1 is SGHAT and CDR2 is FQNNGV. The CDR3 DNA reads TGTGCCAGCAGCTTGGGGAAGATAAGCGGAAACACCATATATTTT. Its protein is CASSLGKISGNTIYF.

About this clone: At one end the junction does not follow the germline gene, possibly because of a read error. The chain couples TRBV5-1 to TRBJ2-5; D is ambiguous. Germline V CDR1 and CDR2: SGHRS, YFSETQ. The CDR3 has 11 residues. CDR3 region: CASSSIGTQYF. DNA for the CDR3: TGTGCCAGCAGCTCCATAGGGACCCAGTACTTC.

The chain links TRBV10-1 to TRBJ2-1; perhaps TRBD2 as D (6 bases). The CDR3 covers 13 residues. CDR1 WNHNN and CDR2 SYGVQD come from the germline V gene (reference sequence). The V end was cut by 7 bases, the J end by 4 bases, with 11 bases between. The CDR3 nucleotides are TGCGCCAGCACCGGCGGAGGGTACAATGAGCAGTTCTTC. Its protein is CASTGGGYNEQFF.

The gene calls are TRBV19 and TRBJ1-2; the D gene is possibly TRBD1 (5 bases). This CDR3 spans 14 amino acids. Germline CDR1 reads LNHDA; CDR2 reads SQIVND (reference sequence). V lost 7 bases to trimming and J lost 4 bases, with 16 bases between them. The CDR3 spells CASNTQGDFYGYTF. The CDR3 region has the DNA TGTGCCAGTAATACCCAAGGGGATTTCTATGGCTACACCTTC.

This chain links TRBV2 with TRBJ2-1, with D tentatively TRBD1 (5 bases). Germline CDR1 is SNHLY and CDR2 is FYNNEI. V was cut by 6 bases and J by 10 bases, with 19 bases left in between. The CDR3 is made up of 14 amino acids. CDR3 residues: CASSARQLSREQFF. The CDR3, as DNA: TGTGCCAGCAGCGCTCGACAGCTTTCACGGGAGCAGTTCTTC.

The CDR3 DNA reads TGTGCCAGCAGAGAAAGGGGGAGGAATGGCTACACCTTC. This translates into CASRERGRNGYTF. This chain uses TRBV2 with TRBJ1-2, with TRBD1 as a possible D gene (6 bases). V was pared by 6 bases and J by 6 bases, with 14 bases between. Germline V lookup: CDR1 SNHLY, CDR2 FYNNEI. The CDR3 sequence is 13 residues long. Together with reference TRBV2 and TRBJ1-2, the CDR3 gives the full variable domain: EPEVTQTPSHQVTQMGQEVILRCVPISNHLYFYWYRQILGQKVEFLVSFYNNEISEKSEIFDDQFSVERPDGSNFTLKIRSTKLEDSAMYFCASRERGRNGYTFGSGTRLTVV.

This chain uses TRBV5-1 with TRBJ1-1, with a tentative D call TRBD1 (5 bases). V was shortened by 4 bases and J by 1 base, with 8 bases between the two germline ends. The germline V gene encodes CDR1 SGHRS and CDR2 YFSETQ. The CDR3 consists of 13 residues. CDR3 nucleotide sequence: TGCGCCAGCAGCAAGGGACCGAACACTGAAGCTTTCTTT. Residues: CASSKGPNTEAFF.

The genes are TRBV5-8 and TRBJ1-1; D is undetermined. The CDR3 is made up of 12 amino acids. Looked up from germline, CDR1 is SGHTS and CDR2 is YDEGEE. Trimming removed 1 base at V and 0 bases at J, with 1 base between. In nucleotides, the CDR3 is TGTGCCAGCAGCTTGTTGAACACTGAAGCTTTCTTT. It yields the protein CASSLLNTEAFF.

The gene calls are TRBV11-2 and TRBJ2-1; the D call may be TRBD1 or TRBD2 (6 bases each). V dropped 1 base and J dropped 6 bases, with 10 bases sitting between them. CDR1 is SGHAT and CDR2 is FQNNGV in the germline V gene. The CDR3 length is 14 residues. In DNA form, the CDR3 reads TGTGCCAGCAGCTTAGCGGGGGCCTCCAATGAGCAGTTCTTC. It translates to CASSLAGASNEQFF.

The chain links TRBV14 to TRBJ2-3; D gene unclear. Germline lookup yields CDR1 SGHDN and CDR2 FVKESK. There are 12 residues in the CDR3. Deletions cut 4 bases from V and 4 bases from J, with 6 bases between. This chain's CDR3 is CASSPYSDTQYF. The CDR3 region has the DNA TGTGCCAGCAGCCCGTACTCAGATACGCAGTATTTT.

This clone was observed a single time. This rearrangement joins TRBV6-1 to TRBJ2-3; TRBD2 aligns across 10 bases. Losses at the gene ends were 2 bases for V and 4 bases for J; bases not matched to a gene: 3. This CDR3 comprises 15 residues. The V gene's germline CDR1 is MNHNS and CDR2 SASEGT. The CDR3 here is CASSEPGLASDTQYF. Written as DNA, the CDR3 is TGTGCCAGCAGTGAACCGGGACTAGCGTCAGATACGCAGTATTTT.

The V gene is TRBV9, the J gene TRBJ1-3; D may be TRBD1 (6 bases). The CDR3 consists of 15 residues. Trimming pared 2 bases from V and 0 bases from J, leaving 9 bases between. Germline CDR1 SGDLS, CDR2 YYNGEE. CDR3 DNA: TGTGCCAGCAGCGTGGGACAAAGCTCTGGAAACACCATATATTTT. It specifies CASSVGQSSGNTIYF.

This CDR3 reads CASSTSGGFFYEQYF. The DNA of the CDR3 is TGTGCCAGCAGCACTAGCGGGGGGTTTTTCTACGAGCAGTACTTC. The chain has TRBV11-2 and TRBJ2-7; 12 bases are shared with TRBD2. Unmatched junction bases numbered 5, after V lost 5 bases and J lost 3 bases. CDR1 and CDR2 (germline): SGHAT, FQNNGV. The CDR3 has 15 amino acids.

In this sample, this clone turned up once. The rearrangement links TRBV6-5 to TRBJ1-2, with D possibly being TRBD1 (6 bases). Trimming cost V 6 bases and J 4 bases, with 15 bases left between them. Germline CDR1 reads MNHEY; CDR2 reads SVGAGI. The CDR3 length is 14 residues. The CDR3 nucleotides are TGTGCCAGCAGGGGTACAGGGTTCGGCTATGGCTACACCTTC. Translated: CASRGTGFGYGYTF.

The CDR3 is CASSYSGNYNEQFF. CDR3 in DNA: TGTGCCAGCAGTTACTCGGGCAACTACAATGAGCAGTTCTTC. The chain has TRBV6-6 and TRBJ2-1, with unresolved D. This CDR3 comprises 14 residues. Germline CDR1 and CDR2: MNHNY and SVGAGI (reference sequence). Trimming left V 0 bases short and J 3 bases short, with 6 bases between.